This TCR beta chain was captured in a study of OX40 agonist ivuxolimab in advanced cancers. For the study at large: Ivuxolimab was administered intravenously to patients at 0.01 to 10 mg/kg every 2 weeks.

Comments on this clone: Its specificity is not known.

Trimming cost V 6 bases and J 6 bases, with 21 bases left between them. The germline gives CDR1 SGHAT, CDR2 FQNNGV. This CDR3 has 15 amino acids. Notes on the study in general: There were, on average, more expanded clones in CD8+ T cells than in CD4+.

The table came from immunoSEQ multiplex PCR; TCRdb's copy has only in-frame clones and leaves some out. The sample holds over 95,000 clones; roughly four fifths are singletons and the top ten take 1.4% to 1.5%. The sample in question was CD4+ or CD8+ T cells sorted from blood, obtained in a trial of the OX40 agonist ivuxolimab. The sequence was collected from an adult with an advanced solid tumor such as melanoma, head and neck, liver or kidney cancer. The chain employs TRBV11-2 and TRBJ2-7; D may be TRBD1 or TRBD2 (5 bases each). The chain's CDR3 is CASSPGDGRLGEQYF. The CDR3 region has the DNA TGTGCCAGCAGTCCCGGGGACGGCAGGTTGGGCGAGCAGTACTTC.